The present T cell receptor beta chain was sequenced within a study of blood T cell repertoires in COVID-19. For the study at large: COVID-19 samples collected from the United States, Italy and Spain covered acute and convalescent phases. The analysed material was cDNA or gDNA that came from T cells, B-cell-depleted T cells, or PBMCs.

Original methodology: Reference gene primer amplification in the assay estimated nucleated cell counts. The table came from immunoSEQ multiplex PCR; TCRdb's copy has only in-frame clones and leaves some out. D and trimming were read from the DNA, whereas the V and J calls and clone size are those reported in that table. The sample carries fewer than 500,000 clones, roughly 86% recorded once. With 5 bases clipped from V and 4 bases from J, the junction kept 5 bases outside the gene matches. Looked up from germline, CDR1 is SEHNR and CDR2 is FQNEAQ (reference sequence). There are 15 residues in the CDR3.

This chain joins TRBV7-9 and TRBJ1-6, with TRBD1 matching over 7 bases. This sequence originates from a human donor with acute or convalescent COVID-19. The donor label of this sample is uncertain. Sample: peripheral blood. The CDR3 bases are TGTGCCAGCAGCGGCGGGACAGAGTATAATTCACCCCTCCACTTT. Translating it yields CASSGGTEYNSPLHF.